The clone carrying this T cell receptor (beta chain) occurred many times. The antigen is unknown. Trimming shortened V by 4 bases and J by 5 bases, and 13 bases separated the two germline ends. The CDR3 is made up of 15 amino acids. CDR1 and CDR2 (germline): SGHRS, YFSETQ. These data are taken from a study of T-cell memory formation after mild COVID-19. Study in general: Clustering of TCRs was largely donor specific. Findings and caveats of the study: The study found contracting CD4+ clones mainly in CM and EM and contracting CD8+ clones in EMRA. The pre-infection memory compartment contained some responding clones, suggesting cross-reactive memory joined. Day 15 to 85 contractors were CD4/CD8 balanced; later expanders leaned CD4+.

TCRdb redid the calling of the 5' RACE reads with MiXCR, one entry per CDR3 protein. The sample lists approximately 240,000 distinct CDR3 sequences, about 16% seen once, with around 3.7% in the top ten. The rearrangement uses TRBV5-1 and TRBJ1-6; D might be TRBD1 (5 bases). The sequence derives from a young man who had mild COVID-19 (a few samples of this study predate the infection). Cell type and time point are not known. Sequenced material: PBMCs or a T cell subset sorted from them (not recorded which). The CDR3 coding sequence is TGCGCCAGCAGCCTGAGCTCAGGGAATAATTCACCCCTCCACTTT. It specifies CASSLSSGNNSPLHF.